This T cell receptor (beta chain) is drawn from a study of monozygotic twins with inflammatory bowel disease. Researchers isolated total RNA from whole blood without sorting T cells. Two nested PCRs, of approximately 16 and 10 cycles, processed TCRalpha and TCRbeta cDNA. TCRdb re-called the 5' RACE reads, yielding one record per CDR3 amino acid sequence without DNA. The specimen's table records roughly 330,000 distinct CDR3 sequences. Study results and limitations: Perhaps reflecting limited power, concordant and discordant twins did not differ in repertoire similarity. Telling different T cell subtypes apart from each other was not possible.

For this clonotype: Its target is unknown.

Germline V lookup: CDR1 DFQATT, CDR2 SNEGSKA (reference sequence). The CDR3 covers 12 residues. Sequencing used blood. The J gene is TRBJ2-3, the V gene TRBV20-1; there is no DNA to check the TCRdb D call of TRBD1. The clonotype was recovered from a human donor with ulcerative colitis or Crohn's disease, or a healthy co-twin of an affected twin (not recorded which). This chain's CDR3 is CSAPNPLDTQYF.